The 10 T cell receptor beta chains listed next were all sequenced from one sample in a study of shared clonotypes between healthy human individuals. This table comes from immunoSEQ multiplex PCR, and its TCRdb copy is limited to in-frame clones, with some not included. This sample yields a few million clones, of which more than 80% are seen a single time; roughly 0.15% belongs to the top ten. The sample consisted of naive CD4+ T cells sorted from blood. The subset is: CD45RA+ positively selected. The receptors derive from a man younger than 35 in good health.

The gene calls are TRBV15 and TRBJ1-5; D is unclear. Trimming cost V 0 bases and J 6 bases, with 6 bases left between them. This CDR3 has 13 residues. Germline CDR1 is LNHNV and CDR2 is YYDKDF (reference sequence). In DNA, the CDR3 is TGTGCCACCAGCAGAGAGGCCACTCAGCCCCAGCATTTT. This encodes CATSREATQPQHF.

The CDR3 DNA follows: TGTGCCAGCAGCCGGACTAGCGGCCCGGGTGGTACGCAGTATTTT. Protein product: CASSRTSGPGGTQYF. This chain uses TRBV7-2 with TRBJ2-3; 10 bases are shared with TRBD2. After removal of 5 bases from V and 8 bases from J, the junction contained 10 bases not matched to a gene. Per the germline V gene, CDR1 is SGHTA and CDR2 is FQGNSA. This CDR3 has 15 amino acids.

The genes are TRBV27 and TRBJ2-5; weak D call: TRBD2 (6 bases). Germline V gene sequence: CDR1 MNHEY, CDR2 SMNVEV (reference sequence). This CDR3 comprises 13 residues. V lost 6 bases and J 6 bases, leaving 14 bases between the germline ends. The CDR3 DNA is TGTGCCAGCAGCGCGCAAGGAGGGAAGACCCAGTACTTC. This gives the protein CASSAQGGKTQYF.

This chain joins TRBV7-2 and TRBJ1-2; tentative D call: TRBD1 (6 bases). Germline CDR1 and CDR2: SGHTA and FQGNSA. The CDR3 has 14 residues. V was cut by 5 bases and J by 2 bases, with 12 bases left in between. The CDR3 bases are TGTGCCAGCAGCCCACAGCAGGGGAACTATGGCTACACCTTC. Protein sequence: CASSPQQGNYGYTF.

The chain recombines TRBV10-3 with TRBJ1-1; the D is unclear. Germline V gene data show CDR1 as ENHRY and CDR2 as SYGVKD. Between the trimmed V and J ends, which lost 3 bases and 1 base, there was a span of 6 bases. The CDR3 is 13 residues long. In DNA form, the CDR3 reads TGTGCCATCAGTGATACAGCGAACACTGAAGCTTTCTTT. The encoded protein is CAISDTANTEAFF.

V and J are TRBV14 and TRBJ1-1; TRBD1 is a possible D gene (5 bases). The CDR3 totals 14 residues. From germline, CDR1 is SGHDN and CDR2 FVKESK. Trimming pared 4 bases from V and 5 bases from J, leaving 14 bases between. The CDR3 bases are TGTGCCAGCAGCCCGGTTCGGACACTGACTGAAGCTTTCTTT. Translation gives CASSPVRTLTEAFF.

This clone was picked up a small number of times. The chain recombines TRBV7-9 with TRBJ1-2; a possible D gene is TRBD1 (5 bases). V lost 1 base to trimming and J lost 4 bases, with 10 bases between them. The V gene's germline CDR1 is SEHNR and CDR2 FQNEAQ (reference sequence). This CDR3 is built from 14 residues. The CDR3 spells CASSLGGSSYGYTF. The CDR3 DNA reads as TGTGCCAGCAGCTTAGGGGGCAGCAGCTATGGCTACACCTTC.

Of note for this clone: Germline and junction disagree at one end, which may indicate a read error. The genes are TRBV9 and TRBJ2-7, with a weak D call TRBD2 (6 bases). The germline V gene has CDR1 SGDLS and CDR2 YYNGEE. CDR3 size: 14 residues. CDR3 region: CASSPVLASHEQYF. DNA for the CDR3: TGTGCCAGCAGCCCTGTACTAGCCTCCCACGAGCAGTACTTC.

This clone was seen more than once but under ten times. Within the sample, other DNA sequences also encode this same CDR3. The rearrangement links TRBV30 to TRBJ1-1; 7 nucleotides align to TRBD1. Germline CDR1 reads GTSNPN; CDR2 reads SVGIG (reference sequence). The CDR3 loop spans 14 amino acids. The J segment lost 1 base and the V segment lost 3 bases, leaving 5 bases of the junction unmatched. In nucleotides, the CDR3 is TGTGCCTGGAGCCGGGACAGAACGAACACTGAAGCTTTCTTT. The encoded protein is CAWSRDRTNTEAFF.

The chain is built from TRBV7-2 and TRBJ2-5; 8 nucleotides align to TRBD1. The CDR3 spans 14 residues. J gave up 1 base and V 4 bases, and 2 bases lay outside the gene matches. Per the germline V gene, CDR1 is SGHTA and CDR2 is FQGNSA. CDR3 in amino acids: CASSWDRIQETQYF. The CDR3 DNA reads TGTGCCAGCAGCTGGGACAGGATCCAAGAGACCCAGTACTTC.